This T cell receptor (beta chain) was obtained from a study of blood T cell repertoires in COVID-19. Overall study context: The cDNA or gDNA used as material had been derived from T cells, B-cell-depleted T cells, or PBMCs.

Germline V gene sequence: CDR1 MDHEN, CDR2 SYDVKM. This CDR3 is 14 amino acids long. J was trimmed by 7 bases and V by 8 bases; bases with no gene match: 7. In the source study's methods: By means of reference gene primer amplification, nucleated cell counts were estimated. Repertoires were generated with immunoSEQ multiplex PCR, while TCRdb's copy carries only in-frame clones and drops some. For V, J and clone size, that table is used; D and trimming come from the DNA. The sample includes 300,000 to 400,000 clones, over 70% of them seen just once. Only one count was recorded for this clone. This chain joins TRBV28 and TRBJ1-4; 10 positions agree with TRBD1. The TCR sequence derives from a woman between 50 and 59 years old with COVID-19, enrolled during active disease. Sample: peripheral blood. Here the CDR3 DNA reads TGTGCCAGCTCGCAGACAGGGGGCGGTGAAAAACTGTTTTTT. It yields the protein CASSQTGGGEKLFF.